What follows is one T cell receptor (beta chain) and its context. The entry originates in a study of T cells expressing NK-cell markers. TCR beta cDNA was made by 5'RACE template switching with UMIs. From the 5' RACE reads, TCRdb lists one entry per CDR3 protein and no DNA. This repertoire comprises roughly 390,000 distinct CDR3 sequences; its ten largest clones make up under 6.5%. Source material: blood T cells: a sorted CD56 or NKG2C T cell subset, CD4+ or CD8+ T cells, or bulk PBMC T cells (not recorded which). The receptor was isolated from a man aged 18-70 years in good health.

This CDR3 is CASSPLTVNTEAFF. V and J are TRBV7-6 and TRBJ1-1. The CDR3 is 14 residues long. Germline assignment: CDR1 SGHVS and CDR2 FNYEAQ. Full variable domain (remainder filled in from reference TRBV7-6 and TRBJ1-1): GAGVSQSPRYKVTKRGQDVALRCDPISGHVSLYWYRQALGQGPEFLTYFNYEAQQDKSGLPNDRFSAERPEGSISTLTIQRTEQRDSAMYRCASSPLTVNTEAFFGQGTRLTVV.